This T cell receptor (beta chain) was sequenced in a study of identifying expanded T cells in peripheral blood. General study findings and limits: Over around two and four weeks, about 15 and 19 clones changed, versus 1.2 between replicates. Variance in clone template counts between approximately two-week samples significantly increased with total template count across all healthy donors.

About this clone itself: Its antigen is not known.

This table comes from immunoSEQ multiplex PCR, and its TCRdb copy is limited to in-frame clones, with some not included. Of about 130,000 clones detected, less than 90% appear once; the ten largest clones hold 8.4%. No infections or other immune events were documented during collection. Looked up from germline, CDR1 is SGHVS and CDR2 is FNYEAQ. V lost 5 bases, J lost 2 bases, and 10 bases lay in between. This CDR3 region has 15 residues. Sequenced: blood. This receptor was obtained from a person aged 18-70 years in good health. J is TRBJ2-6 and V is TRBV7-6, with TRBD1 as a possible D gene (6 bases). The CDR3 nucleotides read TGTGCCAGCAGCCCCGGACAGCCTGGGGCCAACGTCCTGACTTTC. The encoded protein is CASSPGQPGANVLTF. Filled out from reference TRBV7-6 and TRBJ2-6, the complete variable domain reads GAGVSQSPRYKVTKRGQDVALRCDPISGHVSLYWYRQALGQGPEFLTYFNYEAQQDKSGLPNDRFSAERPEGSISTLTIQRTEQRDSAMYRCASSPGQPGANVLTFGAGSRLTVL.